This TCR beta chain was identified during a study of cytomegalovirus exposure and HLA in healthy donors. General study findings and limits: Reportedly, HLA-A and HLA-B alleles of most subjects were accurately predicted from TCR beta.

PCR amplification relied on 60 Vbeta primers (plus 13 Jbeta primers). Sequenced by immunoSEQ multiplex PCR; TCRdb stores in-frame clones only, minus some. The table records approximately 110,000 clones, around 70% of them present only once. In regard to this clone: Antigen unknown.

V lost 4 bases and J lost 2, with 18 bases in between. In germline, CDR1 is SGDLS, CDR2 YYNGEE. The CDR3 length is 16 residues. The chain employs TRBV9 and TRBJ2-5, with TRBD1 as a possible D gene (6 bases). What was sequenced was PBMCs. The receptor was derived from a man aged 35 to 55 in good health and CMV-seropositive. This CDR3 is CASSLHPRDTQETQYF. CDR3 DNA sequence: TGTGCCAGCAGCCTCCATCCCCGGGACACTCAAGAGACCCAGTACTTC.